This T cell receptor (beta chain) was observed in a study of cytomegalovirus exposure and HLA in healthy donors. This CDR3 has 15 amino acids. Germline V CDR1 and CDR2: SGDLS, YYNGEE. Trimming took off 3 bases at V and 4 bases at J, with 16 bases between the two ends. Libraries were prepared by immunoSEQ multiplex PCR; TCRdb keeps only in-frame clonotypes and omits some of them. This sample has 250,000 to 350,000 clones, with 88% found just once. The clonotype was recovered from a woman aged 18-29 years in good health and CMV-seronegative. Sequencing was done on a sample of PBMCs. This chain connects TRBV9 to TRBJ2-5; a weak D match, TRBD1 (5 bases). CDR3 DNA sequence: TGTGCCAGCAGCGCCTCCCGACAGTTGGGAGAGACCCAGTACTTC. Amino acid sequence: CASSASRQLGETQYF.